The sequence of this T cell receptor (beta chain) was determined in a study of Ad26.COV2.S vaccination and SARS-CoV-2 variants. Overall study context: The COV1001 Ad26.COV2.S trial arm included the donor.

Study-level findings and limits: Similar non-spike TCR breadth was seen in vaccine and placebo recipients.

Noted treatment: some 19 received Ad26.COV2.S at low or high dose, single or two shots; about 5 received placebo; per-sample allocation not given. The study sampled participants on day 63 after the first vaccine or placebo injection. The sample came from a Boston adult aged 18-55 years. As to this clone: Its antigen is unidentified.

Clones were read by immunoSEQ multiplex PCR, and TCRdb kept only the in-frame ones, dropping some. The repertoire has fewer than 400,000 clones, about 88% of them found once; the top ten carry approximately 1.9%. The source material was peripheral blood, sampled in a trial of Ad26.COV2.S vaccine versus placebo. The TCR sequence derives from a person between 18 and 65 years old who received the Ad26.COV2.S COVID-19 vaccine or a placebo.

This CDR3 is CASNTDRGLAYEQYF. CDR3 nucleotide sequence: TGTGCCAGCAATACCGACAGGGGGCTGGCCTACGAGCAGTACTTC. The chain uses TRBV28 and TRBJ2-7; TRBD1 matches at 10 bases. The J segment lost 2 bases and the V segment lost 7 bases, leaving 8 bases of the junction unmatched. CDR3 length: 15 residues. CDR1 and CDR2 from the germline V gene are MDHEN and SYDVKM.